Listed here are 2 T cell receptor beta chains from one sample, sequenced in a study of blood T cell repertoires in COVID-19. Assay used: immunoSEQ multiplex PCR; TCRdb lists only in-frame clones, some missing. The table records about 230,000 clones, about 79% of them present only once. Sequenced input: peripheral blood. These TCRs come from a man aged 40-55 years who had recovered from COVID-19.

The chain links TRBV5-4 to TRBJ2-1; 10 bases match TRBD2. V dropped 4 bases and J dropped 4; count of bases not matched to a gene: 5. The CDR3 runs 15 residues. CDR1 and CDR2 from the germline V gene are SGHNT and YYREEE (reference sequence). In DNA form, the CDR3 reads TGTGCCAGCAGCAAGAGCGGGGGGGCTTACAATGAGCAGTTCTTC. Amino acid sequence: CASSKSGGAYNEQFF.

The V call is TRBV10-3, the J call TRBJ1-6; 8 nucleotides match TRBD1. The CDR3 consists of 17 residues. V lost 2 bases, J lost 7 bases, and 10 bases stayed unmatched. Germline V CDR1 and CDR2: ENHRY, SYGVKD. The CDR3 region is CAISERGGQGRNSPLHF. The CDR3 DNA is TGTGCCATCAGTGAGAGGGGCGGACAGGGACGGAATTCACCCCTCCACTTT.